This record looks at one T cell receptor (beta chain) sequence and its context. The sample belongs to a study of T cell responses to AZD1222 COVID-19 vaccine. Assay used: immunoSEQ multiplex PCR; TCRdb lists only in-frame clones, some missing. The sample has 170,000 or so clones, 90% to 95% seen once. The CDR3 has 15 amino acids. Germline lookup yields CDR1 LGHNA and CDR2 YNFKEQ. Trimming removed 1 base from V and 4 bases from J, with 12 bases in between. The TCR sequence derives from an adult who received the MenACWY meningococcal vaccine as a control. The chain uses TRBV4-2 and TRBJ2-3, with D uncertain. Sequenced here: peripheral blood, sampled 28 days after the second dose of the MenACWY control vaccine. CDR3 coding DNA: TGTGCCAGCAGCCAAGCTCGCGTAGTCGCAGATACGCAGTATTTT. It translates to CASSQARVVADTQYF.